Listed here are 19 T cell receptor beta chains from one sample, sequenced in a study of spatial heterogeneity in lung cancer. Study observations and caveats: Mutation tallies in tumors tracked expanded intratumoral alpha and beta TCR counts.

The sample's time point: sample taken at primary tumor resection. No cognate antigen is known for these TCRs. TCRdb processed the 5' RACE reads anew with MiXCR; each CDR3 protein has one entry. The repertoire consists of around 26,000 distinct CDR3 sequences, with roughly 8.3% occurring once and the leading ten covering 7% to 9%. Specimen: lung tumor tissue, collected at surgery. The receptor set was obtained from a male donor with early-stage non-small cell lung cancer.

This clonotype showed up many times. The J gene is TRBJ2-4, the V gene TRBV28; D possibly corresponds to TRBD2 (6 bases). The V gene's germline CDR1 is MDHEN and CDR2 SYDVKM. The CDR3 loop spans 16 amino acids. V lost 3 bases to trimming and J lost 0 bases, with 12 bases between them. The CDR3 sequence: CASSLTGLLAKNIQYF. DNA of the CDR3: TGTGCCAGCAGTTTGACGGGACTCCTAGCCAAAAACATTCAGTACTTC.

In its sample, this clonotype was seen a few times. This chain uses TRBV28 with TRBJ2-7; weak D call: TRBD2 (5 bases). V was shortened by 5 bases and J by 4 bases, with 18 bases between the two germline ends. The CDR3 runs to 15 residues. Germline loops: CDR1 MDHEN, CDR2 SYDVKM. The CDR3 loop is CASSLRQLVAYEQYF. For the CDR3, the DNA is TGTGCCAGCAGTCTCCGCCAACTAGTGGCGTACGAGCAGTACTTC.

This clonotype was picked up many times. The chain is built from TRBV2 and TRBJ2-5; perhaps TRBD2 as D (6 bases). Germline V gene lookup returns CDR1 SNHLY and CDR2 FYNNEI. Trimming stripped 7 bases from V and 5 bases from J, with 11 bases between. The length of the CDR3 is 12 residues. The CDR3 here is CASIRGGETQYF. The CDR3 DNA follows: TGTGCCAGCATAAGGGGAGGCGAGACCCAGTACTTC.

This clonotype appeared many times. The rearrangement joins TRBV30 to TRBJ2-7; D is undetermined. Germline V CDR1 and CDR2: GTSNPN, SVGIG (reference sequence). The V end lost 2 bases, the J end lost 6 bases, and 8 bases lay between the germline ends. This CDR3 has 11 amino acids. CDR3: CAWSPAIEQYF. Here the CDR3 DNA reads TGTGCCTGGAGTCCCGCCATCGAGCAGTACTTC.

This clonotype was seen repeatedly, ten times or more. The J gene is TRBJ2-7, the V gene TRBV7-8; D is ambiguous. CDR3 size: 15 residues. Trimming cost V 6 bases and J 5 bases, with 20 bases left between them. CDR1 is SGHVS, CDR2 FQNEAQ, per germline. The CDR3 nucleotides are TGTGCCAGCAGGCCCGAAGACGGAAGATCCAACGAGCAGTACTTC. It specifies CASRPEDGRSNEQYF. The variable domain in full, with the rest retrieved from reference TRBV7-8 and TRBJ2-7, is GAGVSQSPRYKVAKRGQDVALRCDPISGHVSLFWYQQALGQGPEFLTYFQNEAQLDKSGLPSDRFFAERPEGSVSTLKIQRTQQEDSAVYLCASRPEDGRSNEQYFGPGTRLTVT.

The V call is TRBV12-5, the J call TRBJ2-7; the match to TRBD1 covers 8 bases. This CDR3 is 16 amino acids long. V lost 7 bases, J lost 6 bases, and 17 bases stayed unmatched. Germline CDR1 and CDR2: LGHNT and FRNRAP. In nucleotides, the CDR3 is TGTGCTAGTGCCTTCGGTTCAGGGGGCGCAACCGGCGAGCAGTACTTC. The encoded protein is CASAFGSGGATGEQYF. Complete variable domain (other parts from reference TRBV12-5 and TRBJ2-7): DARVTQTPRHKVTEMGQEVTMRCQPILGHNTVFWYRQTMMQGLELLAYFRNRAPLDDSGMPKDRFSAEMPDATLATLKIQPSEPRDSAVYFCASAFGSGGATGEQYFGPGTRLTVT.

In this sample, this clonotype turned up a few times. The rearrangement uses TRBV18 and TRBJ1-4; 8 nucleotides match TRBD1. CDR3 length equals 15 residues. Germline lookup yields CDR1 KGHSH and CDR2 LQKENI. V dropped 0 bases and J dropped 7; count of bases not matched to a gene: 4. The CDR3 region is CASSPPGTGGEKLFF. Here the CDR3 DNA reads TGTGCCAGCTCACCACCCGGGACAGGTGGTGAAAAACTGTTTTTT. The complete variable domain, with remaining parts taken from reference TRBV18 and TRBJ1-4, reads NAGVMQNPRHLVRRRGQEARLRCSPMKGHSHVYWYRQLPEEGLKFMVYLQKENIIDESGMPKERFSAEFPKEGPSILRIQQVVRGDSAAYFCASSPPGTGGEKLFFGSGTQLSVL.

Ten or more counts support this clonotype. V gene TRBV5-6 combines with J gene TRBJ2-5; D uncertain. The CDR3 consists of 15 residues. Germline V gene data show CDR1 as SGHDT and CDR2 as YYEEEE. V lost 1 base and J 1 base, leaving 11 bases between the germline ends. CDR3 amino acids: CASSLFAAFQETQYF. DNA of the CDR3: TGTGCCAGCAGCTTGTTCGCGGCTTTCCAAGAGACCCAGTACTTC. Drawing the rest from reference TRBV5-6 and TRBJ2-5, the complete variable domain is DAGVTQSPTHLIKTRGQQVTLRCSPKSGHDTVSWYQQALGQGPQFIFQYYEEEERQRGNFPDRFSGHQFPNYSSELNVNALLLGDSALYLCASSLFAAFQETQYFGPGTRLLVL.

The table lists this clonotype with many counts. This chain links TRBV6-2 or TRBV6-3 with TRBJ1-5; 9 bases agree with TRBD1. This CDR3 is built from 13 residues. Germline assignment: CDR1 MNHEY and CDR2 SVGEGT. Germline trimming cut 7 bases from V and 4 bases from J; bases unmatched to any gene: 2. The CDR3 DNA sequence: TGTGCCAGCACGGACAGGGGTAATCAGCCCCAGCATTTT. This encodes CASTDRGNQPQHF.

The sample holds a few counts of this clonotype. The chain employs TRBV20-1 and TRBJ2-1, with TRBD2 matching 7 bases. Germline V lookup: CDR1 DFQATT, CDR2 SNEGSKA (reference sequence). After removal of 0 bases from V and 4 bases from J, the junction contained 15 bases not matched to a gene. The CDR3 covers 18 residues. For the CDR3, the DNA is TGCAGTGCTAGAGATCCTGGAAGGGAGGGCCTAGGTTACAATGAGCAGTTCTTC. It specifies CSARDPGREGLGYNEQFF.

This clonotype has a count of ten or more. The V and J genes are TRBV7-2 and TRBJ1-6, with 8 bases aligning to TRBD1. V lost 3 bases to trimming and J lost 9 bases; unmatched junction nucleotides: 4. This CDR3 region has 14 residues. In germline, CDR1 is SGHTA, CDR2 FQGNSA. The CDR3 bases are TGTGCCAGCAGCTTCAGGGGGCGGGCTTCACCCCTCCACTTT. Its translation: CASSFRGRASPLHF.

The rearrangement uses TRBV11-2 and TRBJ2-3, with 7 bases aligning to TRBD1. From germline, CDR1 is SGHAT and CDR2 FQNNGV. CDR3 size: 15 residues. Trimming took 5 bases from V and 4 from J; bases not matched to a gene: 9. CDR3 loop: CASSLRTGRADTQYF. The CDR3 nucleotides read TGTGCCAGCAGCCTCCGGACAGGAAGGGCAGATACGCAGTATTTT.

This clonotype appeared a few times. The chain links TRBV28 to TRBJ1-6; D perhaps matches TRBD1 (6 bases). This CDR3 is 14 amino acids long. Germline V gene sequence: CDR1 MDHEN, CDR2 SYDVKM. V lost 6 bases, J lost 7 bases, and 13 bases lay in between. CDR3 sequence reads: CASSSDRTNSPLHF. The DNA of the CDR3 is TGTGCCAGCAGCTCCGACAGGACAAATTCACCCCTCCACTTT.

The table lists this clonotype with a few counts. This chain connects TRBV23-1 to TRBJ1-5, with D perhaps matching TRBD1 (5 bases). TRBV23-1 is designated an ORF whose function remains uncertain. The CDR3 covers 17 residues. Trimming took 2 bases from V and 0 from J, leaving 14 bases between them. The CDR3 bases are TGCGCCAGCAGTCAAGAACGGAGGGGATTTAGCAATCAGCCCCAGCATTTT. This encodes CASSQERRGFSNQPQHF.

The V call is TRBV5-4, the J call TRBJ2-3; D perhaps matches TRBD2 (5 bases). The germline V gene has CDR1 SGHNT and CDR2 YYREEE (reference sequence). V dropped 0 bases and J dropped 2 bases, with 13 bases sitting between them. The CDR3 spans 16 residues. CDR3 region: CASSLAEGGPTDTQYF. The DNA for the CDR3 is TGTGCCAGCAGCTTGGCTGAGGGTGGCCCCACAGATACGCAGTATTTT.

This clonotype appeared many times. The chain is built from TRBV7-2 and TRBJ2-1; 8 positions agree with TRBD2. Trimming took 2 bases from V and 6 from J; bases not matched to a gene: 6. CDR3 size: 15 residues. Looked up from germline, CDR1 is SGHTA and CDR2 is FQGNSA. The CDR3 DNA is TGTGCCAGCAGCTTAACCGGGAGGGGGATCAATGAGCAGTTCTTC. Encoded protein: CASSLTGRGINEQFF.

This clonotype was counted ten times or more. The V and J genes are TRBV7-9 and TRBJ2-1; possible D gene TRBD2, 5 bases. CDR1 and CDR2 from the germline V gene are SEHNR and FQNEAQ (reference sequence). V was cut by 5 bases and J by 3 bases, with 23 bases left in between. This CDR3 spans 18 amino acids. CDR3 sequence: CASSPPLWELLNYNEQFF. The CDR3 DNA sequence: TGTGCCAGCAGCCCCCCCCTGTGGGAGCTCCTCAACTACAATGAGCAGTTCTTC.

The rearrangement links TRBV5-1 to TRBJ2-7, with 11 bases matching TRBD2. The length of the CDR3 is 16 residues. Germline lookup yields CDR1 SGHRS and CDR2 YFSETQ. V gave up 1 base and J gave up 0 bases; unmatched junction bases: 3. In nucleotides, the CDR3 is TGCGCCAGCAGCTTGTCGCTAGCGGGGGGCTCCTACGAGCAGTACTTC. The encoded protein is CASSLSLAGGSYEQYF.

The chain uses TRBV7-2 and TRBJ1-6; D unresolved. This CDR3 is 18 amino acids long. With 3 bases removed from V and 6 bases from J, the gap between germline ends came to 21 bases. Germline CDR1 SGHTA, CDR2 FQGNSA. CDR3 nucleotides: TGTGCCAGCAGCTTCGCCCTGAGCAGGCGGACGGGTAATTCACCCCTCCACTTT. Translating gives CASSFALSRRTGNSPLHF.